The clone carrying this T cell receptor beta chain occurred a few times. TCRdb reanalysed the RACE reads using MiXCR and keeps one entry per CDR3 protein. The sample comprises some 87,000 distinct CDR3 sequences, about 9.3% of which are singletons, and roughly 1.4% rests with the top ten. Sample time point: patch test 1, 2 weeks after DPC sensitization. The treatment denotes: therapeutic diphenylcyclopropenone sensitization with weekly scalp DPC. This sample is drawn from a study of human T cells and chemical hapten exposure. Between the trimmed V and J ends, which lost 7 bases and 0 bases, there was a span of 4 bases. Per germline, CDR1 SGDLS and CDR2 YYNGEE. The CDR3 totals 12 residues.

The sample in question was whole blood, obtained in connection with sensitization to the hapten diphenylcyclopropenone (DPC). J is TRBJ2-2 and V is TRBV9; D unresolved. The clonotype was recovered from a woman in her forties or fifties with alopecia areata. Some clones in this sample may be carry-over from other donors' samples. The CDR3 is CASGANTGELFF. DNA for the CDR3: TGTGCCAGCGGCGCGAACACCGGGGAGCTGTTTTTT. The full variable domain, with the rest looked up from reference TRBV9 and TRBJ2-2, is DSGVTQTPKHLITATGQRVTLRCSPRSGDLSVYWYQQSLDQGLQFLIQYYNGEERAKGNILERFSAQQFPDLHSELNLSSLELGDSALYFCASGANTGELFFGEGSRLTVL.